This TCR beta chain was retrieved from a study of cytomegalovirus exposure and HLA in healthy donors. Across the study: One earlier analysis, a look at about 179 million T cells, found around 110 million unique TCR beta sequences. Study results and caveats: A later analysis showed HLA-associated TCR beta chains outstripping equally common others in clonal expansion. TRBV6-2, TRBV6-3 and some other V segments were unresolvable in 87-base-pair reads.

V shed 6 bases and J shed 2 bases, with 10 bases lying between them. Germline values: CDR1 LNHDA, CDR2 SQIVND (reference sequence). This CDR3 spans 13 amino acids. A multiplex PCR was run with 60 Vbeta primers and 13 Jbeta primers. Authors' processing steps: In a later analysis, 75 million to 85 million unique TCR beta chains included roughly 11 million shared by two or more donors. Sequenced by immunoSEQ multiplex PCR; TCRdb stores in-frame clones only, minus some. V, J and clone size are taken as reported in that table, and D and trimming were inferred from the DNA itself. The profile shows about 160,000 clones, approximately 79% of them singletons. To note about this clone: Its antigen is not identified.

The chain couples TRBV19 to TRBJ2-5; possible D gene TRBD1, 6 bases. The receptor's source is a middle-aged man in good health and CMV-seropositive. The sequenced material came from PBMCs. The chain's CDR3 is CASRSGQQETQYF. CDR3 sequence (DNA): TGTGCCAGTAGAAGTGGACAGCAAGAGACCCAGTACTTC.